One and the same sample provided the 27 T cell receptor beta chains below, sequenced in a study of T cell clonotyping in hematopoietic cell transplantation. Profiling relied on immunoSEQ multiplex PCR, and the TCRdb table lists in-frame clones only, not all of them. Here the sample spans roughly 12,000 clones, around 68% being singletons. Source: peripheral blood mononuclear cells, taken 180 days after allogeneic stem cell transplant. Source of these receptors: a male patient aged 55 to 69 who had an allogeneic stem cell transplant from an unrelated donor, so the T cells may come from the graft donor. Some clones in this sample may be carry-over from other donors' samples.

The V gene is TRBV27, the J gene TRBJ1-1; the D is unclear. The CDR3 extends over 13 amino acids. Trimming removed 3 bases at V and 10 bases at J, with 15 bases between. Per the germline V gene, CDR1 is MNHEY and CDR2 is SMNVEV (reference sequence). The CDR3 loop is CASSFGRGWGAFF. Written as DNA, the CDR3 is TGTGCCAGCAGTTTCGGCAGAGGCTGGGGAGCTTTCTTT.

J is TRBJ2-6 and V is TRBV19; TRBD2 might be the D (5 bases). Trimming took off 4 bases at V and 0 bases at J, with 7 bases between the two ends. The CDR3 consists of 15 residues. Germline CDR1 LNHDA, CDR2 SQIVND (reference sequence). CDR3 in DNA: TGTGCCAGTAGTAGGGAGCGCTCTGGGGCCAACGTCCTGACTTTC. Protein: CASSRERSGANVLTF.

The V gene is TRBV19, the J gene TRBJ1-6; TRBD1 might be the D (5 bases). The CDR3 has 13 residues. Germline loops: CDR1 LNHDA, CDR2 SQIVND (reference sequence). Trimming took 5 bases from V and 8 from J, leaving 10 bases between them. The CDR3 reads CASSGGTYSPLHF. Here the CDR3 DNA reads TGTGCCAGTAGTGGAGGGACTTATTCACCCCTCCACTTT. Supplemented by reference TRBV19 and TRBJ1-6, the full variable domain reads DGGITQSPKYLFRKEGQNVTLSCEQNLNHDAMYWYRQDPGQGLRLIYYSQIVNDFQKGDIAEGYSVSREKKESFPLTVTSAQKNPTAFYLCASSGGTYSPLHFGNGTRLTVT.

As for this clone: The CDR3 does not end in the conserved phenylalanine or tryptophan, so this is likely a read error. The chain has TRBV6-5 and TRBJ2-4, with D unclear. V was trimmed by 4 bases and J by 0 bases, leaving 13 bases between them. The CDR3 is made up of 16 amino acids. Germline V gives CDR1 MNHEY, CDR2 SVGAGI. The DNA of the CDR3 is TGTGCCAGCAGTTCCCCCCGCCTGACAGCCAAAAACATTCAGTACCTC. It codes for CASSSPRLTAKNIQYL.

The V gene is TRBV4-1, the J gene TRBJ1-4, with D maybe TRBD1 (6 bases). The germline CDR1 and CDR2 sequences are MGHRA and YSYEKL. Between the trimmed V and J ends, which lost 1 base and 13 bases, there was a span of 13 bases. The CDR3 loop spans 13 amino acids. The CDR3 DNA reads TGCGCCAGCAGCCAAGCAACAGGGTTTGGACTGTTTTTT. Protein sequence: CASSQATGFGLFF.

V and J are TRBV4-1 and TRBJ1-5; D gene uncertain. V gave up 4 bases and J gave up 3 bases, with 16 bases separating them. The CDR3 runs 16 residues. Germline CDR1 is MGHRA and CDR2 is YSYEKL. CDR3 amino acids: CASSLAYGGNNQPQHF. DNA of the CDR3: TGCGCCAGCAGCCTAGCCTACGGAGGGAACAATCAGCCCCAGCATTTT.

V is TRBV6-5 and J is TRBJ2-1, with 11 bases lining up with TRBD2. With V trimmed by 8 bases and J by 4 bases, 4 bases remained unmatched. The germline CDR1 and CDR2 sequences are MNHEY and SVGAGI. This CDR3 has 14 residues. CDR3 sequence reads: CASYGTSGYNEQFF. DNA of the CDR3: TGTGCCAGCTACGGGACTAGCGGATACAATGAGCAGTTCTTC.

The rearrangement uses TRBV19 and TRBJ1-2; D is possibly TRBD1 (5 bases). Germline V gene data show CDR1 as LNHDA and CDR2 as SQIVND (reference sequence). Trimming took off 4 bases at V and 10 bases at J, with 13 bases between the two ends. This CDR3 is 12 amino acids long. The CDR3 region has the DNA TGTGCCAGTAGTAGCGGACAATTTGTCTACACCTTC. Amino acids: CASSSGQFVYTF.

This chain's CDR3 is CASSLGLAPGELFF. The CDR3 nucleotides read TGTGCCAGCAGCTTGGGTCTAGCGCCCGGGGAGCTGTTTTTT. V is TRBV5-6 and J is TRBJ2-2, with D possibly being TRBD2 (6 bases). Germline CDR1 is SGHDT and CDR2 is YYEEEE. V lost 0 bases, J lost 6 bases, and 9 bases lay in between. This CDR3 spans 14 amino acids.

The chain combines TRBV6-6 with TRBJ2-1; D call uncertain. Germline CDR1 is MNHNY and CDR2 is SVGAGI (reference sequence). This CDR3 region has 14 residues. With 6 bases removed from V and 4 bases from J, the gap between germline ends came to 13 bases. CDR3 coding DNA: TGTGCCAGCAGCCCACGACCTGAATACAATGAGCAGTTCTTC. It codes for CASSPRPEYNEQFF.

Only one count was recorded for this clone. The V and J genes are TRBV2 and TRBJ2-7; D possibly corresponds to TRBD2 (6 bases). The germline CDR1 and CDR2 sequences are SNHLY and FYNNEI. Trimming cost V 7 bases and J 5 bases, with 12 bases left between them. The CDR3 spans 12 residues. The CDR3 is CASKSGDHEQYF. CDR3 DNA: TGTGCCAGCAAATCGGGGGATCACGAGCAGTACTTC.

This chain connects TRBV29-1 to TRBJ2-5; TRBD1 matches at 10 bases. Germline CDR1 and CDR2: SQVTM and ANQGSEA. V was clipped by 2 bases and J by 5 bases; unmatched bases: 8. This CDR3 is built from 15 residues. The CDR3 DNA reads as TGCAGCGTTGAATGGGACAGGGGTCCATGGGAGACCCAGTACTTC. This translates into CSVEWDRGPWETQYF.

V and J are TRBV30 and TRBJ2-2; D gene ambiguous. Between the trimmed V and J ends, which lost 8 bases and 1 base, there was a span of 14 bases. CDR1 and CDR2 (germline): GTSNPN, SVGIG (reference sequence). The CDR3 runs 14 residues. CDR3 in DNA: TGTGCCACGGCCCTAACGCTGAACACCGGGGAGCTGTTTTTT. Translation gives CATALTLNTGELFF. The full variable domain, in which reference TRBV30 and TRBJ2-2 provide the parts outside the CDR3, is SQTIHQWPATLVQPVGSPLSLECTVEGTSNPNLYWYRQAAGRGLQLLFYSVGIGQISSEVPQNLSASRPQDRQFILSSKKLLLSDSGFYLCATALTLNTGELFFGEGSRLTVL.

The genes are TRBV5-1 and TRBJ2-2; 8 bases line up with TRBD1. This CDR3 has 17 residues. CDR1 SGHRS and CDR2 YFSETQ come from the germline V gene. The trim removed 2 bases at V and 1 base at J, leaving 7 bases unmatched. The CDR3 DNA reads as TGCGCCAGCAGCTTCTACAGGGGGTTAGAGAACACCGGGGAGCTGTTTTTT. Encoded protein: CASSFYRGLENTGELFF.

The CDR3 spells CASSLLAGFTDTQYF. As DNA, the CDR3 is TGTGCCAGCAGTTTGCTAGCGGGTTTCACAGATACGCAGTATTTT. V gene TRBV28 combines with J gene TRBJ2-3; 8 nucleotides line up with TRBD2. CDR1 and CDR2 from the germline V gene are MDHEN and SYDVKM. J lost 2 bases, V lost 3 bases, and 4 bases had no gene match. This CDR3 is built from 15 residues. Together with reference TRBV28 and TRBJ2-3, the CDR3 gives the full variable domain: DVKVTQSSRYLVKRTGEKVFLECVQDMDHENMFWYRQDPGLGLRLIYFSYDVKMKEKGDIPEGYSVSREKKERFSLILESASTNQTSMYLCASSLLAGFTDTQYFGPGTRLTVL.

The chain recombines TRBV9 with TRBJ1-2; perhaps TRBD1 as D (5 bases). Trimming pared 4 bases from V and 4 bases from J, leaving 14 bases between. From germline, CDR1 is SGDLS and CDR2 YYNGEE. The CDR3 covers 14 residues. CDR3 amino acids: CASSFASGSYGYTF. Here the CDR3 DNA reads TGTGCCAGCAGCTTTGCCTCAGGGTCCTATGGCTACACCTTC. Variable domain in full (rest from reference TRBV9 and TRBJ1-2): DSGVTQTPKHLITATGQRVTLRCSPRSGDLSVYWYQQSLDQGLQFLIQYYNGEERAKGNILERFSAQQFPDLHSELNLSSLELGDSALYFCASSFASGSYGYTFGSGTRLTVV.

This chain connects TRBV5-1 to TRBJ1-1, with 9 bases aligning to TRBD1. CDR1 is SGHRS, CDR2 YFSETQ, per germline. The CDR3 has 15 residues. V was clipped by 1 base and J by 4 bases; unmatched bases: 5. For the CDR3, the DNA is TGCGCCAGCAGCTTGTTCACAGGGGGCATCACTGAAGCTTTCTTT. Amino acids: CASSLFTGGITEAFF.

The rearrangement uses TRBV5-5 and TRBJ1-2, with TRBD1 matching over 7 bases. CDR3 length equals 14 residues. V trimming: 4 bases; J trimming: 3 bases; junction bases outside the gene matches: 6. CDR1 is SGHKS, CDR2 YYEKEE, per germline (reference sequence). In nucleotides, the CDR3 is TGTGCCAGCAGCCTTGGACAGGTCGACTATGGCTACACCTTC. Its translation: CASSLGQVDYGYTF.

The chain links TRBV10-3 to TRBJ1-2; 10 bases align to TRBD1. CDR3 length: 13 amino acids. Trimming took 11 bases from V and 6 from J; bases not matched to a gene: 9. Germline V gene sequence: CDR1 ENHRY, CDR2 SYGVKD. CDR3 in DNA: TGTGCCCATGGACCGGGGACAGGGGATGGCTACACCTTC. It encodes CAHGPGTGDGYTF.

The chain combines TRBV29-1 with TRBJ2-7; TRBD1 agrees at 10 bases. Trimming removed 7 bases from V and 4 bases from J; junction bases left unmatched: 4. The CDR3 spans 12 residues. Germline V gives CDR1 SQVTM, CDR2 ANQGSEA. The CDR3: CSAGTGVYEQYF. The CDR3, as DNA: TGCAGCGCCGGGACAGGGGTATACGAGCAGTACTTC.

The chain carries TRBV19 and TRBJ1-5; D gene ambiguous. The V gene's germline CDR1 is LNHDA and CDR2 SQIVND (reference sequence). Trimming took off 6 bases at V and 5 bases at J, with 11 bases between the two ends. The CDR3 sequence is 13 residues long. In nucleotides, the CDR3 is TGTGCCAGTAGCCCAGGTGAGGATCAGCCCCAGCATTTT. Protein sequence: CASSPGEDQPQHF.

V usage is TRBV14 and J usage is TRBJ2-2; D is unclear. V lost 2 bases, J lost 8 bases, and 3 bases lay in between. The germline gives CDR1 SGHDN, CDR2 FVKESK. This CDR3 is 11 amino acids long. The DNA for the CDR3 is TGTGCCAGCAGCCAATTAGGGGAGCTGTTTTTT. Translated, it gives CASSQLGELFF. Supplemented by reference TRBV14 and TRBJ2-2, the full variable domain reads EAGVTQFPSHSVIEKGQTVTLRCDPISGHDNLYWYRRVMGKEIKFLLHFVKESKQDESGMPNNRFLAERTGGTYSTLKVQPAELEDSGVYFCASSQLGELFFGEGSRLTVL.

This clone was seen just once. The chain couples TRBV25-1 to TRBJ2-7; D is possibly TRBD2 (5 bases). The CDR3 is 15 residues long. The V end was cut by 4 bases, the J end by 2 bases, with 15 bases between. Germline V CDR1 and CDR2: MGHDK, SYGVNS. The CDR3 spells CASSGAAGIPYEQYF. The CDR3 DNA reads TGTGCCAGCAGTGGGGCGGCGGGTATTCCCTACGAGCAGTACTTC.

This chain joins TRBV29-1 and TRBJ1-1, with 9 bases that match TRBD1. Germline CDR1 is SQVTM and CDR2 is ANQGSEA. Losses at the gene ends were 2 bases for V and 5 bases for J; bases not matched to a gene: 6. The CDR3 contains 14 residues. The CDR3 protein is CSVERSDRGTEAFF. DNA of the CDR3: TGCAGCGTTGAACGTAGTGACAGGGGGACTGAAGCTTTCTTT.

The table lists this clone with a count of one. The chain recombines TRBV9 with TRBJ2-1; D perhaps matches TRBD1 (6 bases). CDR1 and CDR2 (germline): SGDLS, YYNGEE. V shed 0 bases and J shed 9 bases, with 13 bases lying between them. The CDR3 spans 14 residues. The CDR3 nucleotides are TGTGCCAGCAGCGTAGAAGGGGACACAGGTGAGCAGTTCTTC. This translates into CASSVEGDTGEQFF. Full variable domain (remainder filled in from reference TRBV9 and TRBJ2-1): DSGVTQTPKHLITATGQRVTLRCSPRSGDLSVYWYQQSLDQGLQFLIQYYNGEERAKGNILERFSAQQFPDLHSELNLSSLELGDSALYFCASSVEGDTGEQFFGPGTRLTVL.

The genes are TRBV2 and TRBJ2-7; 9 bases fit TRBD1. This CDR3 is 13 amino acids long. The V gene's germline CDR1 is SNHLY and CDR2 FYNNEI. J was trimmed by 3 bases and V by 6 bases; bases with no gene match: 3. CDR3: CASRDRGRYEQYF. CDR3 DNA: TGTGCCAGCAGGGACAGGGGTCGCTACGAGCAGTACTTC.

The J gene is TRBJ2-7, the V gene TRBV28; D unclear. Germline CDR1 MDHEN, CDR2 SYDVKM. V was pared by 6 bases and J by 3 bases, with 12 bases between. The CDR3 covers 13 residues. The CDR3 sequence is CASRLGILYEQYF. CDR3 coding DNA: TGTGCCAGCAGGTTAGGGATTCTCTACGAGCAGTACTTC.